One sample yielded the 20 T cell receptor beta chains listed below, sequenced in a study of blood T cell repertoires in COVID-19. Method: immunoSEQ multiplex PCR; TCRdb's copy keeps in-frame clones and lacks some. The repertoire holds approximately 100,000 clones, roughly 85% seen once, with about 2% in the top ten. Sequenced input: peripheral blood. All receptors derive from a human donor in a cohort sampled during active COVID-19.

The chain employs TRBV30 and TRBJ2-1; TRBD2 matches at 14 bases. The CDR3 extends over 15 amino acids. Germline V gives CDR1 GTSNPN, CDR2 SVGIG (reference sequence). The J segment lost 6 bases and the V segment lost 5 bases, leaving 6 bases of the junction unmatched. In DNA form, the CDR3 reads TGTGCCTGGCAATTGGGACTAGCGGGAGCCAATGAGCAGTTCTTC. Residues: CAWQLGLAGANEQFF.

This clone was seen many times. V usage is TRBV6-5 and J usage is TRBJ2-7, with a possible D match to TRBD1 (5 bases). Per the germline V gene, CDR1 is MNHEY and CDR2 is SVGAGI. V was cut by 6 bases and J by 5 bases, with 20 bases left in between. The CDR3 has 15 amino acids. DNA of the CDR3: TGTGCCAGCAGCGCTACGCCCCACCAGGGCGACGAGCAGTACTTC. Encoded protein: CASSATPHQGDEQYF.

This chain uses TRBV19 with TRBJ1-2; 7 bases are a match to TRBD1. The CDR3 contains 14 residues. The ends lost 5 bases at V and 6 bases at J; junction bases unmatched: 9. The germline CDR1 and CDR2 sequences are LNHDA and SQIVND (reference sequence). CDR3: CASSYPGQPNGYTF. Written as DNA, the CDR3 is TGTGCCAGTAGTTACCCGGGACAGCCTAATGGCTACACCTTC.

V is TRBV15 and J is TRBJ2-1, with TRBD2 identical over 7 bases. CDR1 LNHNV and CDR2 YYDKDF come from the germline V gene (reference sequence). V lost 1 base, J lost 5 bases, and 8 bases stayed unmatched. This CDR3 spans 16 amino acids. CDR3 protein: CATSRGGASGDNEQFF. The CDR3 region has the DNA TGTGCCACCAGCAGAGGAGGGGCTAGCGGCGACAATGAGCAGTTCTTC.

This chain connects TRBV29-1 to TRBJ2-2, with 7 bases that match TRBD1. After removal of 4 bases from V and 3 bases from J, the junction contained 8 bases not matched to a gene. This CDR3 spans 15 amino acids. Germline V gene data show CDR1 as SQVTM and CDR2 as ANQGSEA. CDR3 amino acids: CSVVEDRLDTGELFF. In DNA, the CDR3 is TGCAGCGTTGTTGAGGACAGGCTTGACACCGGGGAGCTGTTTTTT.

The sample holds one count of this clone. The chain uses TRBV5-1 and TRBJ2-4; D is perhaps TRBD1 (5 bases). V dropped 0 bases and J dropped 5 bases, with 9 bases sitting between them. The CDR3 runs to 14 residues. Germline V gene sequence: CDR1 SGHRS, CDR2 YFSETQ. CDR3 DNA sequence: TGCGCCAGCAGCTTGGGGGGCAGCGAAAACATTCAGTACTTC. Translation: CASSLGGSENIQYF.

In this sample, this clone turned up a few times. This chain connects TRBV27 to TRBJ2-1; possibly TRBD2 for D (6 bases). This CDR3 region has 15 residues. Trimming took 8 bases from V and 2 from J, leaving 16 bases between them. Germline V gene lookup returns CDR1 MNHEY and CDR2 SMNVEV (reference sequence). The CDR3 coding sequence is TGTGCCAGCGGTAGTCTAGCGACAGCCTACAATGAGCAGTTCTTC. As protein: CASGSLATAYNEQFF.

The sample holds one count of this clone. This chain connects TRBV7-9 to TRBJ2-2, with 8 positions matching TRBD2. CDR3 size: 14 residues. Germline V gives CDR1 SEHNR, CDR2 FQNEAQ (reference sequence). The junction had 6 bases not matched to a gene; V was cut back by 5 bases and J by 7 bases. In DNA, the CDR3 is TGTGCCAGCAGCGCGCCACTAGCGGTCGGGGAGCTGTTTTTT. Translated: CASSAPLAVGELFF.

V gene TRBV11-2 combines with J gene TRBJ1-1; a weak D match, TRBD1 (5 bases). The CDR3 is 15 residues long. Trimming took 2 bases from V and 7 from J, leaving 17 bases between them. Per the germline V gene, CDR1 is SGHAT and CDR2 is FQNNGV. In DNA, the CDR3 is TGTGCCAGCAGCTTATTAGCGCCGGGGGTGGGTGAAGCTTTCTTT. This sequence encodes CASSLLAPGVGEAFF.

This clone came up once. This CDR3 reads CATSRESGGVRNQPQHF. The CDR3 DNA is TGTGCCACCAGCAGAGAGTCGGGGGGTGTACGCAATCAGCCCCAGCATTTT. This chain joins TRBV15 and TRBJ1-5; a possible D gene is TRBD1 (5 bases). This CDR3 spans 17 amino acids. The germline CDR1 and CDR2 sequences are LNHNV and YYDKDF (reference sequence). Deletions cut 0 bases from V and 2 bases from J, with 14 bases between.

The J gene is TRBJ2-4, the V gene TRBV7-9, with D maybe TRBD2 (7 bases). Germline lookup yields CDR1 SEHNR and CDR2 FQNEAQ (reference sequence). The CDR3 has 16 amino acids. V shed 5 bases and J shed 0 bases, with 14 bases lying between them. CDR3 residues: CASSHTGGLAKNIQYF. CDR3 bases: TGTGCCAGCAGCCACACCGGGGGGCTAGCCAAAAACATTCAGTACTTC. Supplemented by reference TRBV7-9 and TRBJ2-4, the full variable domain reads DTGVSQNPRHKITKRGQNVTFRCDPISEHNRLYWYRQTLGQGPEFLTYFQNEAQLEKSRLLSDRFSAERPKGSFSTLEIQRTEQGDSAMYLCASSHTGGLAKNIQYFGAGTRLSVL.

This clone was recorded only once. The rearrangement uses TRBV10-3 and TRBJ2-1, with a weak D call TRBD1 (6 bases). Trimming took off 9 bases at V and 6 bases at J, with 15 bases between the two ends. Germline lookup yields CDR1 ENHRY and CDR2 SYGVKD. The CDR3 has 13 residues. The CDR3: CAINKGQLNEQFF. DNA of the CDR3: TGTGCCATTAATAAAGGACAGCTCAATGAGCAGTTCTTC.

This chain links TRBV10-3 with TRBJ1-1; the match to TRBD1 covers 7 bases. CDR1 ENHRY and CDR2 SYGVKD come from the germline V gene. The V gene end was trimmed by 10 bases and the J gene end by 6 bases; junction bases not matched to a gene: 14. The CDR3 extends over 14 amino acids. The CDR3 coding sequence is TGTGCCACCTTAGACAGGGAATTACGTCCTGAAGCTTTCTTT. Protein sequence: CATLDRELRPEAFF.

The CDR3 here is CAWSVFGSYEQYF. CDR3 nucleotide sequence: TGTGCCTGGAGTGTATTCGGGTCCTACGAGCAGTACTTC. The chain has TRBV30 and TRBJ2-7; D remains ambiguous. The CDR3 has 13 amino acids. CDR1 GTSNPN and CDR2 SVGIG come from the germline V gene (reference sequence). Trimming took off 0 bases at V and 1 base at J, with 7 bases between the two ends. Supplemented by reference TRBV30 and TRBJ2-7, the full variable domain reads SQTIHQWPATLVQPVGSPLSLECTVEGTSNPNLYWYRQAAGRGLQLLFYSVGIGQISSEVPQNLSASRPQDRQFILSSKKLLLSDSGFYLCAWSVFGSYEQYFGPGTRLTVT.

The rearrangement joins TRBV5-1 to TRBJ2-4, with 9 bases aligning to TRBD1. V was pared by 3 bases and J by 7 bases, with 5 bases of the junction left unmatched. There are 14 residues in the CDR3. Per germline, CDR1 SGHRS and CDR2 YFSETQ. The CDR3 loop reads CASSSGTGPNIQYF. The CDR3 region has the DNA TGCGCCAGCAGCTCGGGGACAGGGCCGAACATTCAGTACTTC. The full variable domain, completed using reference TRBV5-1 and TRBJ2-4, is KAGVTQTPRYLIKTRGQQVTLSCSPISGHRSVSWYQQTPGQGLQFLFEYFSETQRNKGNFPGRFSGRQFSNSRSEMNVSTLELGDSALYLCASSSGTGPNIQYFGAGTRLSVL.

The gene calls are TRBV7-9 and TRBJ1-5; the match to TRBD1 covers 7 bases. Looked up from germline, CDR1 is SEHNR and CDR2 is FQNEAQ (reference sequence). The V gene end was trimmed by 5 bases and the J gene end by 6 bases; junction bases not matched to a gene: 13. The CDR3 has 16 residues. The CDR3 bases are TGTGCCAGCAGCAGCGACAGGGACTCCGGCGGTCAGCCCCAGCATTTT. It specifies CASSSDRDSGGQPQHF.

V is TRBV4-1 and J is TRBJ1-1, with no clear D. The germline V gene has CDR1 MGHRA and CDR2 YSYEKL. Trimming took 1 base from V and 8 from J, leaving 14 bases between them. The CDR3 sequence is 14 residues long. The CDR3 DNA reads as TGCGCCAGCAGCCAAGGTCAGAGGAGCACGGAAGCTTTCTTT. Its protein product is CASSQGQRSTEAFF.

This clone turned up a few times. The J gene is TRBJ1-5, the V gene TRBV6-6; no reliable D call. The CDR3 is 14 amino acids. Germline CDR1 is MNHNY and CDR2 is SVGAGI (reference sequence). V dropped 2 bases and J dropped 7 bases, with 12 bases sitting between them. In DNA, the CDR3 is TGTGCCAGCAGTTACGCAGACTCCCAACAGCCCCAGCATTTT. This encodes CASSYADSQQPQHF.

This clone was seen just once. The V and J genes are TRBV19 and TRBJ2-3; D call uncertain. The germline V and J ends were trimmed by 4 bases and 3 bases, with 11 bases remaining between them. CDR3 size: 14 residues. CDR1 LNHDA and CDR2 SQIVND come from the germline V gene (reference sequence). CDR3 region: CASSRLKVTDTQYF. The CDR3, as DNA: TGTGCCAGTAGTAGACTGAAAGTTACAGATACGCAGTATTTT.

V usage is TRBV5-3 and J usage is TRBJ2-4; weak D call: TRBD1 (6 bases). TRBV5-3 is marked as an open reading frame, function uncertain. The CDR3 totals 13 residues. V lost 4 bases and J lost 9, with 14 bases in between. For the CDR3, the DNA is TGTGCCAGAAGCCTGGGGGCGGGCGGCATTCAGTACTTC. It is translated as CARSLGAGGIQYF.